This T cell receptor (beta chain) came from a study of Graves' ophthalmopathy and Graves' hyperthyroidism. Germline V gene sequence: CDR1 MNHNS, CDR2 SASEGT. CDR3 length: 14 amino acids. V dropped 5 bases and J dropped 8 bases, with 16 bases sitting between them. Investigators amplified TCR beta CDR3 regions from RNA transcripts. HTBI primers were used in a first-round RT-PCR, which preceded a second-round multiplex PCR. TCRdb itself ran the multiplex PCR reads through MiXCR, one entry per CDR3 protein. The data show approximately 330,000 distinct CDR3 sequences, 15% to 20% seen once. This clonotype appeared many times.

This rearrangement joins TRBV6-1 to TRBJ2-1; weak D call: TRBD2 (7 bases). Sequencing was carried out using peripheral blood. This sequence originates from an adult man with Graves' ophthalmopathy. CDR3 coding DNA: TGTGCCAGCAGTAAAAGGGGGGAGGGGTATGAGCAGTTCTTC. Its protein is CASSKRGEGYEQFF.